This is a list of T cell receptor beta chains from one sample in a study of shared clonotypes between healthy human individuals. Repertoires were generated with immunoSEQ multiplex PCR, while TCRdb's copy carries only in-frame clones and drops some. This sample has roughly 2,000,000 clones, with over 85% found just once. Sequencing was performed on naive CD8+ T cells from PBMCs. The receptor set was obtained from a man aged 18 to 29 in good health. Some clones in this sample may be carry-over from other donors' samples. The CDR3 runs from the conserved cysteine through the conserved F or W. A D gene is named only where the DNA matches it firmly. The size of a clone is reported for some rows only, either as once, few or many, or as a class for expanded clones.

- TRBJ1-1 TRBD1 TRBV7-2 TGTGCCAGCAGCAGTAGGGACAGGCCTACACTTTCAGCTTTCTTT CASSSRDRPTLSAFF
- TRBJ2-7 - TRBV19 TGTGCCAGTAGTACCCATCCCTACGAGCAGTACTTC CASSTHPYEQYF
- TRBJ2-4 - TRBV27 TGTGCCAGCAGTCTCCGGGACCGGGATAACATTCAGTACTTC CASSLRDRDNIQYF
- TRBJ1-3 - TRBV9 TGTGCCAGCAGCCCAGCAAGTCGGGGGGGCTCTGGAAACACCATATATTTT CASSPASRGGSGNTIYF
- TRBJ1-2 TRBD1 TRBV9 TGTGCCAGCAGCGTAGGGGACAGGAGCTATGGCTACACCTTC CASSVGDRSYGYTF
- TRBJ2-1 - TRBV6-6 TGTGCCACCTGGGGGCATGAGCAGTTCTTC CATWGHEQFF
- TRBJ2-2 TRBD2 TRBV7-3 TGTGCCAGCAGCCCAGGGACTACGAACACCGGGGAGCTGTTTTTT CASSPGTTNTGELFF
- TRBJ2-7 TRBD2 TRBV29-1 TGCAGCGCCTCGGGGGGGCGCTACGAGCAGTACTTC CSASGGRYEQYF
once TRBJ2-1 - TRBV27 TGTGCCAGCAGCCGGCTGGAGGTGGACAATGAGCAGTTCTTC CASSRLEVDNEQFF
- TRBJ2-1 - TRBV19 TGTGCCAGTAAGCCCGACAGGAACTACAATGAGCAGTTCTTC CASKPDRNYNEQFF
- TRBJ1-3 - TRBV4-2 TGTGCCAGCAGCCAAGACGGAGGGGACTATGCTGGAAACACCATATATTTT CASSQDGGDYAGNTIYF
- TRBJ2-1 TRBD1 TRBV5-6 TGTGCCAGTGAACAAGACAGGGGTAATGAGCAGTTCTTC CASEQDRGNEQFF
- TRBJ2-3 TRBD1 TRBV27 TGTGCCAGCAGTTTGTATGAGGGGGCAGCAGATACGCAGTATTTT CASSLYEGAADTQYF
- TRBJ2-3 - TRBV5-1 TGCGCCAGCAGCTTGGGTCCCTCCACAGATACGCAGTATTTT CASSLGPSTDTQYF
- TRBJ2-1 - TRBV7-3 TGTGCCAGCAGCTTGGGACTTGGGGCCAGCGAGCAGTTCTTC CASSLGLGASEQFF
- TRBJ2-3 TRBD2 TRBV9 TGTGCCAGCAGCCCCCGACTAGCGGGAGGCGCAGATACGCAGTATTTT CASSPRLAGGADTQYF
once TRBJ2-4 - TRBV27 TGTGCCAGCAGTTTATTGGGCACCCTAGCCAAAAACATTCAGTACTTC CASSLLGTLAKNIQYF
- TRBJ2-1 - TRBV10-1 TGCGCCAGCAGTGAATCAGGTAACAATGAGCAGTTCTTC CASSESGNNEQFF
- TRBJ2-7 - TRBV29-1 TGCAGCGCATCCGGGACATTCGACTACGAGCAGTACTTC CSASGTFDYEQYF
- TRBJ1-3 - TRBV4-1 TGCGCCAGCAGCCGTTTGGCTGATGGAAACACCATATATTTT CASSRLADGNTIYF
- TRBJ2-7 - TRBV5-4 TGTGCCAGCAGCTTTTGGGGGGCCCTAGAGCAGTACTTC CASSFWGALEQYF
- TRBJ1-1 - TRBV10-2 TGCGCCAGCAGTGATTGGACCGCGAACACTGAAGCTTTCTTT CASSDWTANTEAFF
- TRBJ1-4 - TRBV19 TGTGCCAGTAGTGCCGAATGGAATAAATTCAGGGAAAAACTGTTTTTT CASSAEWNKFREKLFF
- TRBJ2-2 - TRBV27 TGTGCCAGTAGTTTAACCCCTTTGGAGGAAAACACCGGGGAGCTGTTTTTT CASSLTPLEENTGELFF
- TRBJ1-5 TRBD1 TRBV15 TGTGCCACCAGCCCGGACAGGGGTGGCAATCAGCCCCAGCATTTT CATSPDRGGNQPQHF
few TRBJ2-3 TRBD1 TRBV19 TGTGCCAGTAGGAAACAGGGGGTCTTCACAGATACGCAGTATTTT CASRKQGVFTDTQYF
- TRBJ2-5 TRBD2 TRBV5-1 TGCGCCAGCGCATCTTGGGCTAGCGGGAGGGCTTTCCAAGAGACCCAGTACTTC CASASWASGRAFQETQYF
- TRBJ1-5 TRBD1 TRBV7-2 TGTGCCAGCAGCCCTGAACAGGGGCGGAATCAGCCCCAGCATTTT CASSPEQGRNQPQHF
- TRBJ2-5 TRBD2 TRBV4-1 TGCGCCAGCAGCCCCCCTGAGGGACTACTGCAAGAGACCCAGTACTTC CASSPPEGLLQETQYF
- TRBJ1-1 - TRBV29-1 TGCAGCGTTGAACTCCAGGGTTCACCCCCTGAAGCTTTCTTT CSVELQGSPPEAFF
- TRBJ2-7 - TRBV6-5 TGTGCCAGCAGCCCCTCGCGAGTGACCTACGAGCAGTACTTC CASSPSRVTYEQYF
once TRBJ1-5 TRBD1 TRBV7-9 TGTGCCAGCAGCCCAGGGACAGCAGATAGCAATCAGCCCCAGCATTTT CASSPGTADSNQPQHF
- TRBJ2-2 TRBD2 TRBV6-1 TGTGCCAGCAGCCTCCCGGGGGGATACGCCGGGGAGCTGTTTTTT CASSLPGGYAGELFF
- TRBJ2-2 TRBD1 TRBV28 TGTGCCAGCAGTCCCGAACAGGGGGCTAGGACCGGGGAGCTGTTTTTT CASSPEQGARTGELFF
- TRBJ2-5 - TRBV7-9 TGTGCCAGCAGCTCAGATTCGGGGACCCAGTACTTC CASSSDSGTQYF
- TRBJ1-2 - TRBV4-2 TGTGCCAGCAGCCAAGAGATCCGGCGGGGGGACTATGGCTACACCTTC CASSQEIRRGDYGYTF
- TRBJ2-1 - TRBV5-1 TGCGCCAGCAGCGGGGCGGCCCACAATGAGCAGTTCTTC CASSGAAHNEQFF
- TRBJ2-1 - TRBV7-9 TGTGCCAGCAGCATTTCAGGGTTTGAAATTATCCATGAGCAGTTCTTC CASSISGFEIIHEQFF
- TRBJ2-3 - TRBV7-9 TGTGCCAGCAGCTTAAAGGCAAGTCAGGTTACGCAGTATTTT CASSLKASQVTQYF
- TRBJ2-7 TRBD2 TRBV6-1 TGTGCCAGCAGTGAAGGGCTAGCGGGAGGTTACGAGCAGTACTTC CASSEGLAGGYEQYF
- TRBJ2-7 - TRBV28 TGTGCCAGCCGTTTAGACGGGGGCGAGCAGTACTTC CASRLDGGEQYF
- TRBJ2-5 TRBD2 TRBV5-6 TGTGCCAGCAGCTCCCACGGGCGGGGGGGTTCTCGAGAGACCCAGTACTTC CASSSHGRGGSRETQYF
- TRBJ2-1 TRBD1 TRBV9 TGTGCCAGCAGCGTGGACAGGGCGGAGCAGTTCTTC CASSVDRAEQFF
- TRBJ1-2 - TRBV5-1 TGCGCCAGCCGGGCGACAGGCAACTATGGCTACACCTTC CASRATGNYGYTF
- TRBJ1-1 - TRBV19 TGTGCCAGTAGTCCCCCAGGGTATTATGAGGCGGACACTGAAGCTTTCTTT CASSPPGYYEADTEAFF
- TRBJ2-1 TRBD1 TRBV6-5 TGTGCCAGCAGTTTATCGGACAGGGGACTTTACAATGAGCAGTTCTTC CASSLSDRGLYNEQFF
once TRBJ2-1 TRBD2 TRBV4-3 TGCGCCAGCAGCCAATCACCCGGACTAGCGGGACCCTCCTACAATGAGCAGTTCTTC CASSQSPGLAGPSYNEQFF